This entry describes one T cell receptor (beta chain). Its specificity is unknown. This CDR3 is built from 15 residues. CDR1 is MNHEY, CDR2 SMNVEV, per germline (reference sequence). Trimming took 5 bases from V and 2 from J, leaving 16 bases between them. This sample stems from a study of cytomegalovirus exposure and HLA in healthy donors. Study outcomes and limitations: The authors confirmed in vitro that a few CMV-associated chains were specific for CMV antigens.

Sequencing used immunoSEQ multiplex PCR; TCRdb keeps in-frame clones, though not all of them. The table shows 75,000 to 100,000 clones, with 95% to 97% occurring only once. The donors were in the approximately 120-subject validation cohort; that cohort was separate from the approximately 700-subject first cohort. The source is a young man in good health and CMV-seronegative. This chain links TRBV27 with TRBJ2-7; D perhaps matches TRBD1 (8 bases). Source material: PBMCs. The CDR3 nucleotides read TGTGCCAGCAGTATGACAGGGGAGGGGCCCTACGAGCAGTACTTC. Translation: CASSMTGEGPYEQYF.